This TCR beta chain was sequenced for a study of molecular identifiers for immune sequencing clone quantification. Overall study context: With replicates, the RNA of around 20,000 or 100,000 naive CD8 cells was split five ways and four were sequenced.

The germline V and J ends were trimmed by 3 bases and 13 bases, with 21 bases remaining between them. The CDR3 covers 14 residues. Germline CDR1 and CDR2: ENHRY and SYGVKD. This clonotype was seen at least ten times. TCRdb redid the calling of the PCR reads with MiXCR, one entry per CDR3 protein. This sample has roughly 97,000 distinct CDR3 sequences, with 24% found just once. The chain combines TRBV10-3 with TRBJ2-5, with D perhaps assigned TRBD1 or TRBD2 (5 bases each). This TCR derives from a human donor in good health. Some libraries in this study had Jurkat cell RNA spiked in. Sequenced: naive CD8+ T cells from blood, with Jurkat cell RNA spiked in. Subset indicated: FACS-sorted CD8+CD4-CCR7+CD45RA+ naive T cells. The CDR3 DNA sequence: TGTGCCATCAGTGACAAAGATATCAGGGACCACCCGTACTTC. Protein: CAISDKDIRDHPYF.